The 7 T cell receptor beta chains reported below all come from one sample, sequenced in a study of type 1 regulatory T cells. Antigen specificity for these receptors is unknown. TCRdb reprocessed the reads with MiXCR, giving one entry per CDR3 protein. The data show about 68,000 distinct CDR3 sequences, roughly 60% seen once. The sample consisted of cultured T cells, either the whole culture or a sorted T cell fraction (not recorded which). The subset was: Tr1-enriched cell product generated in vitro against host alloantigens. Receptor source: a human donor in good health.

This clonotype has only a few counts. The rearrangement joins TRBV20-1 to TRBJ2-5; D unresolved. Per germline, CDR1 DFQATT and CDR2 SNEGSKA (reference sequence). The CDR3 totals 17 residues. Trimming took off 0 bases at V and 0 bases at J, with 17 bases between the two ends. DNA of the CDR3: TGCAGTGCTAGAGATCTATCGCTAGGACCGTACCAAGAGACCCAGTACTTC. Its protein is CSARDLSLGPYQETQYF.

The chain employs TRBV5-1 and TRBJ2-3, with TRBD2 as a possible D gene (5 bases). The CDR3 is made up of 13 amino acids. In germline, CDR1 is SGHRS, CDR2 YFSETQ. V dropped 4 bases and J dropped 2 bases, with 8 bases sitting between them. CDR3 protein: CASSEGYTDTQYF. The CDR3 DNA sequence: TGCGCCAGCAGCGAGGGTTACACAGATACGCAGTATTTT.

This clonotype was observed a few times. The chain recombines TRBV6-5 with TRBJ2-2; perhaps D is TRBD1 or TRBD2 (5 bases each). Germline values: CDR1 MNHEY, CDR2 SVGAGI. The CDR3 is 15 amino acids. The V and J ends lost 8 bases and 0 bases respectively, with 13 bases between them. The CDR3 region has the DNA TGTGCCAGCTCAAGGGGTAGCGCGAACACCGGGGAGCTGTTTTTT. Translated: CASSRGSANTGELFF.

The rearrangement links TRBV7-9 to TRBJ2-4; D may be TRBD2 (6 bases). V lost 3 bases, J lost 4 bases, and 16 bases lay in between. CDR3 length: 16 residues. CDR1 is SEHNR, CDR2 FQNEAQ, per germline (reference sequence). CDR3 sequence reads: CASSFSVAEGKNIQYF. The CDR3 coding sequence is TGTGCCAGCAGCTTTAGCGTTGCGGAGGGGAAAAACATTCAGTACTTC. The full variable domain, completed using reference TRBV7-9 and TRBJ2-4, is DTGVSQNPRHKITKRGQNVTFRCDPISEHNRLYWYRQTLGQGPEFLTYFQNEAQLEKSRLLSDRFSAERPKGSFSTLEIQRTEQGDSAMYLCASSFSVAEGKNIQYFGAGTRLSVL.

The CDR3 here is CASSFPGTGGPYEQYF. The CDR3 region has the DNA TGTGCCAGCAGCTTTCCCGGGACAGGGGGTCCCTACGAGCAGTACTTC. The chain carries TRBV7-2 and TRBJ2-7, with TRBD1 matching over 11 bases. The germline CDR1 and CDR2 sequences are SGHTA and FQGNSA. The CDR3 loop spans 16 amino acids. Trimming at V came to 3 bases and at J to 2 bases, leaving 6 bases not matched to a gene.

The chain recombines TRBV4-2 with TRBJ2-1, with TRBD2 matching over 9 bases. V lost 4 bases and J lost 5; bases outside the gene matches: 12. Germline CDR1 LGHNA, CDR2 YNFKEQ. This CDR3 contains 17 residues. This CDR3 is CASSLGQALAGHNEQFF. DNA of the CDR3: TGTGCCAGCAGCCTGGGCCAAGCTCTAGCGGGGCACAATGAGCAGTTCTTC.

The rearrangement links TRBV10-3 to TRBJ2-1; 12 bases line up with TRBD2. Trimming at V came to 4 bases and at J to 4 bases, leaving 2 bases not matched to a gene. This CDR3 region has 15 residues. Germline V gene sequence: CDR1 ENHRY, CDR2 SYGVKD. This CDR3 is CAISATSGSYNEQFF. The DNA of the CDR3 is TGTGCCATCAGTGCGACTAGCGGGAGTTACAATGAGCAGTTCTTC.